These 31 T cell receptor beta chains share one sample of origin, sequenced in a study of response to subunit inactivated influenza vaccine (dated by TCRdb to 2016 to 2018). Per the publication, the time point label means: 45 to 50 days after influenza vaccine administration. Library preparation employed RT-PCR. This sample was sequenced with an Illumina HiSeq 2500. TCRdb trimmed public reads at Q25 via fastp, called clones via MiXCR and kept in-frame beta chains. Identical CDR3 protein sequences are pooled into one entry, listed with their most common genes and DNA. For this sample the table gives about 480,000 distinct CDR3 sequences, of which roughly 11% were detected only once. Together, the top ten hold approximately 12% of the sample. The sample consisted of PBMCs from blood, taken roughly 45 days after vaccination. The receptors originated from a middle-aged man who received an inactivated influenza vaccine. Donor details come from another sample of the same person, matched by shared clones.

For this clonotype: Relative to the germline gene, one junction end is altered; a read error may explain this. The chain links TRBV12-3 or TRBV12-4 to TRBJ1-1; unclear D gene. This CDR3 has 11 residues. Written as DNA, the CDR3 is TGTGCCAGAAGTTTTGGCACTGAAGCTTTCTTT. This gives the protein CARSFGTEAFF.

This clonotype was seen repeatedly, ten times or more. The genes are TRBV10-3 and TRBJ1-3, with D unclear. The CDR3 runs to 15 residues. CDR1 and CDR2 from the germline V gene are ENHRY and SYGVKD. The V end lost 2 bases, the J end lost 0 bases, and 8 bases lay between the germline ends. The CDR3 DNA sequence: TGTGCCATCAGTGAGATGGGTCTCTCTGGAAACACCATATATTTT. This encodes CAISEMGLSGNTIYF.

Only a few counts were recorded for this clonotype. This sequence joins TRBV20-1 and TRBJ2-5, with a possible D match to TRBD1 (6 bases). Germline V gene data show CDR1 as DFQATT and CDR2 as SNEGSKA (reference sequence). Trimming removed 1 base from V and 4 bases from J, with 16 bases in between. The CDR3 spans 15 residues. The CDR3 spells CSARVLGAGVETQYF. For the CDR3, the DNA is TGCAGTGCTAGAGTACTGGGGGCAGGGGTAGAGACCCAGTACTTC.

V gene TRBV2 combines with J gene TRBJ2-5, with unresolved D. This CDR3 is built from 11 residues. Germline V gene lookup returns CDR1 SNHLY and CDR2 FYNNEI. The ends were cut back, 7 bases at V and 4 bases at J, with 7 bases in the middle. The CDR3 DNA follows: TGTGCCAGCAAGCCAGTAGAGACCCAGTACTTC. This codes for CASKPVETQYF.

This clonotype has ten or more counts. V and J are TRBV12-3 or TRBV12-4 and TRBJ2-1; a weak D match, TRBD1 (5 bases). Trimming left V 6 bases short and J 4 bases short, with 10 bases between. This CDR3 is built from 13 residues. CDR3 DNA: TGTGCCAGCAGCTGGGGCAGATACAATGAGCAGTTCTTC. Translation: CASSWGRYNEQFF.

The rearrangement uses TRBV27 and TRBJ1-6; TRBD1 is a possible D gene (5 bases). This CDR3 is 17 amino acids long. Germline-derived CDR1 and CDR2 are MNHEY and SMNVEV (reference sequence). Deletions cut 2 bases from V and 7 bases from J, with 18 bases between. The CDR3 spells CASSLTGAATNNSPLHF. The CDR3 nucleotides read TGTGCCAGCAGTTTAACCGGGGCAGCCACTAACAATTCACCCCTCCACTTT.

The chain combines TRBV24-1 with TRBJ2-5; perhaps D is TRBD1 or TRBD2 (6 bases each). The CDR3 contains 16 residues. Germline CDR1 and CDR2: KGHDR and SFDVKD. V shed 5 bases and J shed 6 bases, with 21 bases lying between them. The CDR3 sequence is CATSGMRGAAVKTQYF. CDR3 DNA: TGTGCCACCAGTGGAATGAGGGGGGCCGCCGTAAAGACCCAGTACTTC.

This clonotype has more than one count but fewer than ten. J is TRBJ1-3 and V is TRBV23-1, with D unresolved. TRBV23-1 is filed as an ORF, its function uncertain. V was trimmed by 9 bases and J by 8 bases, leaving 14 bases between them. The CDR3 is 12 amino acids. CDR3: CARYIGSDTIYF. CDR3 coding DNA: TGCGCCAGGTACATTGGGAGTGACACCATATATTTT.

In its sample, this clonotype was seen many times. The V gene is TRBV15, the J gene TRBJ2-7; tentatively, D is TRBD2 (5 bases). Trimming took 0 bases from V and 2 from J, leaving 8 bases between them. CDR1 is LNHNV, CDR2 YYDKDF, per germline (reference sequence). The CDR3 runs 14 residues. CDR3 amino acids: CATSRDHGTYEQYF. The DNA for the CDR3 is TGTGCCACCAGCAGAGATCACGGGACCTACGAGCAGTACTTC.

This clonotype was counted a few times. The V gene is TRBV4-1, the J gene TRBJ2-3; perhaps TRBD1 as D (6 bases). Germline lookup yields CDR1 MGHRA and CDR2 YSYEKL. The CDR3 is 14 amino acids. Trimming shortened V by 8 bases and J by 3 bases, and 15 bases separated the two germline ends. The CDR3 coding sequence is TGCGCCAGCTCTTCTTTACAGGGAACAGATACGCAGTATTTT. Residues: CASSSLQGTDTQYF.

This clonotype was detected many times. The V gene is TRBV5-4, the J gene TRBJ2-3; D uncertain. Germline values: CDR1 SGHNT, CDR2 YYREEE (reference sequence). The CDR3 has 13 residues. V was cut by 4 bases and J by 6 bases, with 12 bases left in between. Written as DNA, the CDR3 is TGTGCCAGCAGCCCTCGGCGGACGGATACGCAGTATTTT. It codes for CASSPRRTDTQYF.

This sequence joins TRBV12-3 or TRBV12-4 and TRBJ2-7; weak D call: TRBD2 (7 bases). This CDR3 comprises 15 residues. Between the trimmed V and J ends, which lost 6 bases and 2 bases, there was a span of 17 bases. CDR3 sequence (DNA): TGTGCCAGCAGCCACTCCGGGGGGCTTCCCTACGAGCAGTACTTC. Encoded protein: CASSHSGGLPYEQYF.

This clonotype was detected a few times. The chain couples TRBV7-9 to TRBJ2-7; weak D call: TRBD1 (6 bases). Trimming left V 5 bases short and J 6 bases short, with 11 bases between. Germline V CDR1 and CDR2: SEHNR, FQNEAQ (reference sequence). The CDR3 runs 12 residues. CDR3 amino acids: CASSPGVSEQYF. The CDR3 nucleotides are TGTGCCAGCAGCCCAGGGGTGAGCGAGCAGTACTTC.

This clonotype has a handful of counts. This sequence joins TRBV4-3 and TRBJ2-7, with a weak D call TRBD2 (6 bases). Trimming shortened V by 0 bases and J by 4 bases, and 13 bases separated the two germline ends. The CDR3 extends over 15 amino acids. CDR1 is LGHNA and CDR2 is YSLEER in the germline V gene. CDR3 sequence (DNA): TGCGCCAGCAGCCAAGAGTCCGGAGGGGATTACGAGCAGTACTTC. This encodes CASSQESGGDYEQYF.

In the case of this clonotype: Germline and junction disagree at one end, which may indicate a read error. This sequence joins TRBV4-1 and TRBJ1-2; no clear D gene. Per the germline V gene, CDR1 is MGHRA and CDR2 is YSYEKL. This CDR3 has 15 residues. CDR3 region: CASRQGRVGSYGYTF. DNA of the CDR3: TGCGCCAGCAGACAAGGGCGGGTAGGGAGCTATGGCTACACCTTC.

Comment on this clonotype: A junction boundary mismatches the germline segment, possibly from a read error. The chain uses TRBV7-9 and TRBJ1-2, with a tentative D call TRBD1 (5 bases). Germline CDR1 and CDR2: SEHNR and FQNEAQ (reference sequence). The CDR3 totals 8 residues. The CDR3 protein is CASSSRGF. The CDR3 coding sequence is TGTGCCAGCAGCTCAAGGGGTTTC.

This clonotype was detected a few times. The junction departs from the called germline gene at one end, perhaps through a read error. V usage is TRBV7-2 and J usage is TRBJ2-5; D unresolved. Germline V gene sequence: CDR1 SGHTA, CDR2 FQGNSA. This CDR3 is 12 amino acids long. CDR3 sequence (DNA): TGTGCCAGCAGCTCCGATTTTGGACGGCTCTGGTTC. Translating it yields CASSSDFGRLWF.

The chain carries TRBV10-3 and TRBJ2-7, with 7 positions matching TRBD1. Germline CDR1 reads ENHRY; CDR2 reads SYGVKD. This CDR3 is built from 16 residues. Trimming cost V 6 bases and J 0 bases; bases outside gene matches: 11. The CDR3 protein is CAISPGQPKPSYEQYF. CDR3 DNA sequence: TGTGCCATCAGCCCGGGACAGCCTAAACCCTCCTACGAGCAGTACTTC.

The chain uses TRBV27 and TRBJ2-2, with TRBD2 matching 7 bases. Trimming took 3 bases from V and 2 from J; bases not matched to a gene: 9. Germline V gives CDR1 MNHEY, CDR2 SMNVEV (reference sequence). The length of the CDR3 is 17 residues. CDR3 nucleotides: TGTGCCAGCAGTTTCTTCTCCGGGGGGACTAACACCGGGGAGCTGTTTTTT. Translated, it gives CASSFFSGGTNTGELFF.

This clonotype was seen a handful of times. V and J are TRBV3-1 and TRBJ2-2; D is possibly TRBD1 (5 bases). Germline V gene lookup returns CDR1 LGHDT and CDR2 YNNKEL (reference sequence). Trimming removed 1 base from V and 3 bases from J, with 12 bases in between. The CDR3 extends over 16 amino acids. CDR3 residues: CASSQAQVSDTGELFF. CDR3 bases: TGTGCCAGCAGCCAAGCACAGGTCTCGGACACCGGGGAGCTGTTTTTT.

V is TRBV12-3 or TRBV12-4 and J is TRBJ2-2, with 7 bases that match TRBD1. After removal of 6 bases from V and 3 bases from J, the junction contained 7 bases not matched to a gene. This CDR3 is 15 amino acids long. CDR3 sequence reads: CASRLDRVHTGELFF. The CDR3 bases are TGTGCCAGCAGACTCGACAGGGTTCACACCGGGGAGCTGTTTTTT.

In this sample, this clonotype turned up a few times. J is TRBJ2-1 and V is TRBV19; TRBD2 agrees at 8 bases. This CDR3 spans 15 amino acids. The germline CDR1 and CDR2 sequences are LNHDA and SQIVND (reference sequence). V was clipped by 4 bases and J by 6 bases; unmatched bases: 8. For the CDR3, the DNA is TGTGCCAGTAGTACACGGGGGGGTTTAGTCAATGAGCAGTTCTTC. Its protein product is CASSTRGGLVNEQFF. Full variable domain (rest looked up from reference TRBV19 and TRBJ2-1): DGGITQSPKYLFRKEGQNVTLSCEQNLNHDAMYWYRQDPGQGLRLIYYSQIVNDFQKGDIAEGYSVSREKKESFPLTVTSAQKNPTAFYLCASSTRGGLVNEQFFGPGTRLTVL.

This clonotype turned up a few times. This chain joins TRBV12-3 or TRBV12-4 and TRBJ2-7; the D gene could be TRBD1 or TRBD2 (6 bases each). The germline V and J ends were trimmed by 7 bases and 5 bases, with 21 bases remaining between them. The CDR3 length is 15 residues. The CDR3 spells CASTNSRLGGHEQYF. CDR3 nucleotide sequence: TGTGCCAGCACTAATTCCCGTCTAGGGGGGCACGAGCAGTACTTC.

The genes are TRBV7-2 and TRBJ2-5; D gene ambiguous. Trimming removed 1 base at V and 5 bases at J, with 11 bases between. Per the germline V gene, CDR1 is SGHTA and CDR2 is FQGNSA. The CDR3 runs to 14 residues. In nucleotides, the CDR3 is TGTGCCAGCAGCTTAGACATGACGACTGAGACCCAGTACTTC. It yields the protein CASSLDMTTETQYF. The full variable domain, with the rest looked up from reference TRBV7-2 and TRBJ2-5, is GAGVSQSPSNKVTEKGKDVELRCDPISGHTALYWYRQSLGQGLEFLIYFQGNSAPDKSGLPSDRFSAERTGGSVSTLTIQRTQQEDSAVYLCASSLDMTTETQYFGPGTRLLVL.

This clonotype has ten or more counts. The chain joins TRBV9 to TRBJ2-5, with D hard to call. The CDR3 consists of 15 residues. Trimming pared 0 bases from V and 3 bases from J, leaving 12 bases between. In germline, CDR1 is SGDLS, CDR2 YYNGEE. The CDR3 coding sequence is TGTGCCAGCAGCGTAGGTATTCGCTGGGAAGAGACCCAGTACTTC. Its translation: CASSVGIRWEETQYF.

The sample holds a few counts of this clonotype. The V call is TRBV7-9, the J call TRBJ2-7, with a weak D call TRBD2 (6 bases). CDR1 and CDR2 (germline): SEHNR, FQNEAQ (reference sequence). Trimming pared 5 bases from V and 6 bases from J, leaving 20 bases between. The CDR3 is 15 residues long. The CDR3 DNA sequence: TGTGCCAGCAGCCACCCGCGACTAGTCTCCACCGAGCAGTACTTC. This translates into CASSHPRLVSTEQYF.

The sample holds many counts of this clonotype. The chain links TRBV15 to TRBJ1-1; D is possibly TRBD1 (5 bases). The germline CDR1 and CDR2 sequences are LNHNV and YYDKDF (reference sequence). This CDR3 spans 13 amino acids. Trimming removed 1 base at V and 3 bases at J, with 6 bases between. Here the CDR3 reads CATSRGGDTEAFF. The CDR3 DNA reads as TGTGCCACCAGCAGAGGGGGGGACACTGAAGCTTTCTTT.

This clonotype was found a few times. In DNA form, the CDR3 reads TGTGCCAGCAGCTTAGTGTGGGTTGGGGGCGATGAGCAGTTCTTC. Its protein product is CASSLVWVGGDEQFF. This chain connects TRBV7-2 to TRBJ2-1; D is perhaps TRBD1 (6 bases). Trimming cost V 1 base and J 8 bases, with 15 bases left between them. Germline lookup yields CDR1 SGHTA and CDR2 FQGNSA. The CDR3 has 15 residues.

Written as DNA, the CDR3 is TGTGCCAGCAGCTTAACCCTAAACACCGGGGAGCTGTTTTTT. Its protein product is CASSLTLNTGELFF. V usage is TRBV11-2 and J usage is TRBJ2-2; the D is unclear. V lost 2 bases to trimming and J lost 2 bases, with 6 bases between them. CDR3 length equals 14 residues. Germline CDR1 is SGHAT and CDR2 is FQNNGV. Together with reference TRBV11-2 and TRBJ2-2, the CDR3 gives the full variable domain: EAGVAQSPRYKIIEKRQSVAFWCNPISGHATLYWYQQILGQGPKLLIQFQNNGVVDDSQLPKDRFSAERLKGVDSTLKIQPAKLEDSAVYLCASSLTLNTGELFFGEGSRLTVL.

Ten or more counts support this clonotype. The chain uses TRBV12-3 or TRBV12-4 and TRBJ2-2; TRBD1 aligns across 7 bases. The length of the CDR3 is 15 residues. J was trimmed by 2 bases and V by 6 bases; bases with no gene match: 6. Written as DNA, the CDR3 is TGTGCCAGCAGGTCAGGGGGATCAAACACCGGGGAGCTGTTTTTT. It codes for CASRSGGSNTGELFF.

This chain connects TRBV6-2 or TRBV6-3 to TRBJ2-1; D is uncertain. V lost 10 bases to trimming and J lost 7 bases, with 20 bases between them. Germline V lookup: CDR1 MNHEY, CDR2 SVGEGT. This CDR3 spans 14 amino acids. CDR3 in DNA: TGTGCCACCACACGCCCGCCGGGCCTGAATGAGCAGTTCTTC. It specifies CATTRPPGLNEQFF.